A single sample gave rise to the 23 T cell receptor beta chains below, sequenced in a study of cytomegalovirus exposure and HLA in healthy donors. In the PCR, 60 Vbeta and 13 Jbeta primers were used. The repertoire was sequenced with immunoSEQ multiplex PCR; TCRdb's copy has only in-frame clones and lacks some. The sample includes about 130,000 clones, 80% to 90% of them seen just once. Sequenced sample: PBMCs. The receptors derive from a man aged 50 to 60 in good health and CMV-seronegative.

This clone occurred once. The chain recombines TRBV29-1 with TRBJ1-1; 7 nucleotides align to TRBD1. Germline-derived CDR1 and CDR2 are SQVTM and ANQGSEA. The CDR3 is made up of 10 amino acids. V lost 7 bases and J lost 9; bases outside the gene matches: 5. CDR3 DNA: TGCAGCGGACAGGGAGCGCAAGCTTTCTTT. This codes for CSGQGAQAFF.

This sequence joins TRBV7-9 and TRBJ2-1; TRBD2 might be the D (5 bases). In germline, CDR1 is SEHNR, CDR2 FQNEAQ (reference sequence). The CDR3 loop spans 13 amino acids. Deletions cut 0 bases from V and 6 bases from J, with 6 bases between. The CDR3: CASSLAGSNEQFF. The CDR3 DNA reads TGTGCCAGCAGCTTAGCAGGGAGCAATGAGCAGTTCTTC.

This clone was picked up a small number of times. The genes are TRBV19 and TRBJ2-1, with D unclear. Germline V gene data show CDR1 as LNHDA and CDR2 as SQIVND (reference sequence). The CDR3 length is 13 residues. The ends were cut back, 4 bases at V and 3 bases at J, with 7 bases in the middle. DNA for the CDR3: TGTGCCAGTAGTAGCGGCCTCTACAATGAGCAGTTCTTC. It yields the protein CASSSGLYNEQFF. The whole variable domain, remainder taken from reference TRBV19 and TRBJ2-1, is DGGITQSPKYLFRKEGQNVTLSCEQNLNHDAMYWYRQDPGQGLRLIYYSQIVNDFQKGDIAEGYSVSREKKESFPLTVTSAQKNPTAFYLCASSSGLYNEQFFGPGTRLTVL.

As for this clone: This same CDR3 is encoded by further DNA sequences in the sample. This rearrangement joins TRBV5-1 to TRBJ2-7; possibly TRBD1 for D (5 bases). This CDR3 has 13 residues. Looked up from germline, CDR1 is SGHRS and CDR2 is YFSETQ. Trimming pared 2 bases from V and 1 base from J, leaving 7 bases between. DNA of the CDR3: TGCGCCAGCAGCTTTCAGGGTTCCTACGAGCAGTACTTC. This sequence encodes CASSFQGSYEQYF.

The chain joins TRBV2 to TRBJ1-4; TRBD1 might be the D (5 bases). The length of the CDR3 is 13 residues. The germline V and J ends were trimmed by 1 base and 8 bases, with 8 bases remaining between them. CDR1 SNHLY and CDR2 FYNNEI come from the germline V gene. CDR3 coding DNA: TGTGCCAGCAGTGAAGGGGAGGGGGAAAAACTGTTTTTT. Encoded protein: CASSEGEGEKLFF.

V is TRBV9 and J is TRBJ2-4; D possibly corresponds to TRBD2 (5 bases). Germline assignment: CDR1 SGDLS and CDR2 YYNGEE. This CDR3 comprises 19 residues. The ends were cut back, 0 bases at V and 0 bases at J, with 19 bases in the middle. The CDR3 loop is CASSVDGGSRGIAKNIQYF. The CDR3, as DNA: TGTGCCAGCAGCGTAGACGGCGGATCCCGAGGGATAGCCAAAAACATTCAGTACTTC.

V is TRBV30 and J is TRBJ2-1, with D possibly TRBD2 on 6 matching bases. CDR1 and CDR2 (germline): GTSNPN, SVGIG (reference sequence). The CDR3 has 13 amino acids. The V gene lost 0 bases and the J gene lost 6 bases, with 9 bases spanning the gap. For the CDR3, the DNA is TGTGCCTGGAGTGTAACCGGGGGCAATGAGCAGTTCTTC. This gives the protein CAWSVTGGNEQFF.

In the case of this clone: A single base separates this from a much larger clone, so it may be a read error. The rearrangement joins TRBV11-3 to TRBJ2-1, with 10 bases identical to TRBD1. CDR1 SGHNT and CDR2 YENEEA come from the germline V gene. The junction had 2 bases not matched to a gene; V was cut back by 5 bases and J by 7 bases. CDR3 length equals 13 residues. CDR3 sequence (DNA): TGTGCCAGCAGCCAGGACAGGGGGAATGAGCAGTTCTTC. It translates to CASSQDRGNEQFF.

As DNA, the CDR3 is TGTGCCAGCTGGGCCGGGACAGGGGGCAGTTATAGCAATCAGCCCCAGCATTTT. Protein sequence: CASWAGTGGSYSNQPQHF. The chain recombines TRBV27 with TRBJ1-5, with 12 bases lining up with TRBD1. This CDR3 region has 18 residues. Trimming at V came to 8 bases and at J to 0 bases, leaving 11 bases not matched to a gene. CDR1 and CDR2 (germline): MNHEY, SMNVEV (reference sequence).

The chain uses TRBV30 and TRBJ1-2; 7 nucleotides match TRBD1. The CDR3 spans 16 residues. Per the germline V gene, CDR1 is GTSNPN and CDR2 is SVGIG (reference sequence). J gave up 4 bases and V 2 bases, and 13 bases lay outside the gene matches. The CDR3 spells CAWSRPTLDRLYGYTF. The CDR3 DNA reads as TGTGCCTGGAGTCGTCCGACCTTGGACAGGCTCTATGGCTACACCTTC.

V is TRBV4-3 and J is TRBJ1-1; D not certain. The CDR3 loop spans 13 amino acids. V was trimmed by 0 bases and J by 2 bases, leaving 4 bases between them. The germline CDR1 and CDR2 sequences are LGHNA and YSLEER. CDR3 sequence reads: CASSQDYNTEAFF. The CDR3 DNA reads TGCGCCAGCAGCCAAGATTATAACACTGAAGCTTTCTTT.

This chain links TRBV7-6 with TRBJ1-4, with D perhaps matching TRBD1 (6 bases). The CDR3 runs 14 residues. The germline gives CDR1 SGHVS, CDR2 FNYEAQ. Trimming left V 5 bases short and J 10 bases short, with 17 bases between. CDR3 loop: CASSPDSGGGKLFF. DNA of the CDR3: TGTGCCAGCAGCCCGGACTCGGGAGGGGGAAAACTGTTTTTT.

A remark on this clone: At one of its ends the junction is not consistent with the germline gene, which may arise from a read error. J is TRBJ2-7 and V is TRBV10-2, with 7 bases aligning to TRBD1. The V gene's germline CDR1 is WSHSY and CDR2 SAAADI. The CDR3 covers 19 residues. CDR3 in DNA: TGCGCCAGCAGAGAGTCTCGGTTGGCGAGGGGGCGAAGGTCCTACGAGCAGTACTTC. The encoded protein is CASRESRLARGRRSYEQYF.

CDR3 region: CSVPGSTGNTIYF. The DNA of the CDR3 is TGCAGCGTCCCGGGGTCCACTGGAAACACCATATATTTT. This chain joins TRBV29-1 and TRBJ1-3; D is ambiguous. Germline values: CDR1 SQVTM, CDR2 ANQGSEA. Trimming shortened V by 6 bases and J by 2 bases, and 11 bases separated the two germline ends. This CDR3 contains 13 residues.

The chain joins TRBV18 to TRBJ2-7; D possibly corresponds to TRBD2 (6 bases). Germline CDR1 KGHSH, CDR2 LQKENI. The germline V and J ends were trimmed by 6 bases and 3 bases, with 9 bases remaining between them. This CDR3 is built from 12 residues. CDR3 bases: TGTGCCAGCTCGCCCGGGAGCTACGAGCAGTACTTC. Protein: CASSPGSYEQYF.

The chain uses TRBV13 and TRBJ2-3, with 9 bases lining up with TRBD2. Germline trimming cut 5 bases from V and 2 bases from J; bases unmatched to any gene: 8. The germline V gene encodes CDR1 PRHDT and CDR2 FYEKMQ (reference sequence). CDR3 length equals 16 residues. The CDR3 here is CASSPQAGGHTDTQYF. CDR3 nucleotide sequence: TGTGCCAGCAGCCCACAAGCGGGGGGACACACAGATACGCAGTATTTT.

The chain employs TRBV7-9 and TRBJ1-1; TRBD1 is a possible D gene (6 bases). There are 14 residues in the CDR3. Germline-derived CDR1 and CDR2 are SEHNR and FQNEAQ (reference sequence). V was trimmed by 5 bases and J by 6 bases, leaving 16 bases between them. In DNA, the CDR3 is TGTGCCAGCAGCATCTACAGGGTTGGGGCTGAAGCTTTCTTT. Translated: CASSIYRVGAEAFF.

J is TRBJ2-2 and V is TRBV18, with D possibly matching TRBD2 (6 bases). CDR1 and CDR2 from the germline V gene are KGHSH and LQKENI. Deletions cut 6 bases from V and 0 bases from J, with 11 bases between. The CDR3 is made up of 15 amino acids. The CDR3 nucleotides read TGTGCCAGCTCTCCGGGGACTTCGAACACCGGGGAGCTGTTTTTT. Its protein product is CASSPGTSNTGELFF.

V is TRBV7-8 and J is TRBJ2-2; 8 bases align to TRBD2. The length of the CDR3 is 16 residues. The V gene end was trimmed by 5 bases and the J gene end by 2 bases; junction bases not matched to a gene: 7. Germline lookup yields CDR1 SGHVS and CDR2 FQNEAQ. CDR3 loop: CASSPLAGTNTGELFF. The CDR3 DNA reads as TGTGCCAGCAGCCCGTTAGCGGGGACAAACACCGGGGAGCTGTTTTTT.

The chain couples TRBV4-2 to TRBJ2-2; the match to TRBD2 covers 8 bases. This CDR3 has 15 amino acids. The V and J ends lost 2 bases and 5 bases, in that order; junction bases with no gene match: 4. Germline loops: CDR1 LGHNA, CDR2 YNFKEQ. CDR3 bases: TGTGCCAGCAGCCAACGGGGGGGCGGGACCGGGGAGCTGTTTTTT. Its protein product is CASSQRGGGTGELFF.

This chain links TRBV11-2 with TRBJ1-2; D is ambiguous. With 6 bases removed from V and 4 bases from J, the gap between germline ends came to 15 bases. This CDR3 is built from 14 residues. Germline CDR1 SGHAT, CDR2 FQNNGV. CDR3 protein: CASSTLSLGYGYTF. In DNA form, the CDR3 reads TGTGCCAGCAGTACCCTCAGTCTAGGCTATGGCTACACCTTC. Variable domain in full (rest from reference TRBV11-2 and TRBJ1-2): EAGVAQSPRYKIIEKRQSVAFWCNPISGHATLYWYQQILGQGPKLLIQFQNNGVVDDSQLPKDRFSAERLKGVDSTLKIQPAKLEDSAVYLCASSTLSLGYGYTFGSGTRLTVV.

This chain connects TRBV4-2 to TRBJ1-5; 7 nucleotides line up with TRBD1. The CDR3 is 16 residues long. J gave up 6 bases and V 3 bases, and 11 bases lay outside the gene matches. Germline loops: CDR1 LGHNA, CDR2 YNFKEQ. The CDR3 DNA reads TGTGCCAGCAGCCAGGCAACAGGGGCACCAGGTCAGCCCCAGCATTTT. Residues: CASSQATGAPGQPQHF.

V usage is TRBV6-1 and J usage is TRBJ2-7, with D perhaps TRBD1 (6 bases). The CDR3 is made up of 14 amino acids. The germline V and J ends were trimmed by 11 bases and 1 base, with 18 bases remaining between them. The germline V gene has CDR1 MNHNS and CDR2 SASEGT. The CDR3 sequence: CAVTQTGPSYEQYF. In DNA, the CDR3 is TGTGCCGTTACCCAGACAGGCCCTTCCTACGAGCAGTACTTC.